These 10 T cell receptor beta chains came from one sample sequenced in a study of shared clonotypes between healthy human individuals. TCRdb's table, derived via immunoSEQ multiplex PCR, lists solely in-frame clones and lacks some. Among some 1,100,000 clones listed, 78% were seen once. Source material: memory CD4+ T cells from PBMCs. Subset described: CD45RA-negative fraction. The receptors were sampled from a man aged 18-30 years in good health. Some clones in this sample may be carry-over from other donors' samples.

The rearrangement joins TRBV5-4 to TRBJ2-3; D call uncertain. Looked up from germline, CDR1 is SGHNT and CDR2 is YYREEE (reference sequence). There are 14 residues in the CDR3. Trimming cost V 1 base and J 1 base, with 7 bases left between them. CDR3 residues: CASSLSQGTDTQYF. The CDR3 region has the DNA TGTGCCAGCAGCTTGTCGCAGGGCACAGATACGCAGTATTTT.

DNA for the CDR3: TGTGCCAGCAGTTTCGACCGCGGGGAGCTGTTTTTT. It yields the protein CASSFDRGELFF. The V and J genes are TRBV28 and TRBJ2-2; D is unresolved. Germline V gene lookup returns CDR1 MDHEN and CDR2 SYDVKM. Deletions cut 3 bases from V and 7 bases from J, with 6 bases between. This CDR3 region has 12 residues.

The chain joins TRBV28 to TRBJ1-1, with 9 nucleotides matching TRBD1. Germline values: CDR1 MDHEN, CDR2 SYDVKM. The CDR3 length is 15 residues. The V segment lost 6 bases and the J segment 3 bases; nucleotides outside the gene matches: 8. CDR3 sequence reads: CASSYGGQGHTEAFF. CDR3 in DNA: TGTGCCAGCAGCTACGGGGGACAGGGCCACACTGAAGCTTTCTTT.

The chain has TRBV7-9 and TRBJ2-7, with D perhaps TRBD1 (5 bases). Between the trimmed V and J ends, which lost 3 bases and 5 bases, there was a span of 14 bases. Germline CDR1 and CDR2: SEHNR and FQNEAQ (reference sequence). This CDR3 region has 14 residues. Here the CDR3 reads CASSLFDRGNEQYF. The CDR3 nucleotides read TGTGCCAGCAGCTTGTTCGACAGAGGCAACGAGCAGTACTTC.

This clone has a single count. The sample has other DNA sequences that encode this CDR3 too. The chain employs TRBV11-2 and TRBJ2-7; 9 nucleotides align to TRBD1. This CDR3 spans 15 amino acids. The V segment lost 1 base and the J segment 2 bases; nucleotides outside the gene matches: 3. Per germline, CDR1 SGHAT and CDR2 FQNNGV. The CDR3 DNA reads TGTGCCAGCAGCTTAGTACAGGGGGCTACCTACGAGCAGTACTTC. This encodes CASSLVQGATYEQYF.

The chain carries TRBV7-9 and TRBJ2-5; either TRBD1 or TRBD2 may fit D (5 bases each). The CDR3 is 16 amino acids. The ends were cut back, 5 bases at V and 4 bases at J, with 20 bases in the middle. The germline V gene encodes CDR1 SEHNR and CDR2 FQNEAQ (reference sequence). The CDR3 DNA reads TGTGCCAGCAGCGAGGGAACGTTGGGGGATGTAGAGACCCAGTACTTC. This gives the protein CASSEGTLGDVETQYF. Full variable domain (rest looked up from reference TRBV7-9 and TRBJ2-5): DTGVSQNPRHKITKRGQNVTFRCDPISEHNRLYWYRQTLGQGPEFLTYFQNEAQLEKSRLLSDRFSAERPKGSFSTLEIQRTEQGDSAMYLCASSEGTLGDVETQYFGPGTRLLVL.

This clone appeared once. V gene TRBV6-1 combines with J gene TRBJ1-3; D not certain. Germline CDR1 and CDR2: MNHNS and SASEGT. The CDR3 extends over 14 amino acids. V dropped 7 bases and J dropped 0 bases, with 10 bases sitting between them. Written as DNA, the CDR3 is TGTGCCAGCATCGAGCAGCCCTCTGGAAACACCATATATTTT. Amino acid sequence: CASIEQPSGNTIYF.

This clone showed up just a few times. This CDR3 is also generated by other DNA sequences in the sample. This chain joins TRBV30 and TRBJ1-1; D remains ambiguous. The length of the CDR3 is 11 residues. Germline CDR1 GTSNPN, CDR2 SVGIG (reference sequence). Trimming removed 2 bases at V and 7 bases at J, with 8 bases between. The CDR3 bases are TGTGCCTGGAGTTGGGGTGGTGAAGCTTTCTTT. It yields the protein CAWSWGGEAFF.

V usage is TRBV9 and J usage is TRBJ2-1; a weak D match, TRBD1 (6 bases). Germline-derived CDR1 and CDR2 are SGDLS and YYNGEE. The CDR3 length is 15 residues. Trimming shortened V by 0 bases and J by 12 bases, and 19 bases separated the two germline ends. CDR3 sequence (DNA): TGTGCCAGCAGCGTAGCTGGGGACAACTATAGTCTGCAGTTCTTC. Protein product: CASSVAGDNYSLQFF.

This clone showed up just once. The V gene is TRBV18, the J gene TRBJ2-7, with D maybe TRBD2 (6 bases). CDR3 length: 14 residues. V was trimmed by 3 bases and J by 1 base, leaving 10 bases between them. The V gene's germline CDR1 is KGHSH and CDR2 LQKENI. Here the CDR3 reads CASSPPGASYEQYF. The CDR3 nucleotides read TGTGCCAGCTCACCGCCGGGAGCATCCTACGAGCAGTACTTC.